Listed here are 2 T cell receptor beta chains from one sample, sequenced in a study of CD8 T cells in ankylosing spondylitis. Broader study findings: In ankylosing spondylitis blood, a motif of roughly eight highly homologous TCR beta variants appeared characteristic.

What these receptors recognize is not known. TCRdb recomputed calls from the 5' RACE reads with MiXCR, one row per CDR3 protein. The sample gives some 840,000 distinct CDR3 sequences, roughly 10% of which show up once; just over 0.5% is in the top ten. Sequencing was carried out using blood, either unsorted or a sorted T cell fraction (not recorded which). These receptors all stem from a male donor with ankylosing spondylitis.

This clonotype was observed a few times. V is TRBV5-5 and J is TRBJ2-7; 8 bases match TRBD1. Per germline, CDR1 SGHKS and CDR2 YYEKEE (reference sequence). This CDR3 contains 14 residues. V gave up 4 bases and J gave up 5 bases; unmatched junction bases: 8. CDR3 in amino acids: CASSRRTGTDEQYF. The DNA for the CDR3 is TGTGCCAGCAGCAGGCGGACAGGGACAGACGAGCAGTACTTC.

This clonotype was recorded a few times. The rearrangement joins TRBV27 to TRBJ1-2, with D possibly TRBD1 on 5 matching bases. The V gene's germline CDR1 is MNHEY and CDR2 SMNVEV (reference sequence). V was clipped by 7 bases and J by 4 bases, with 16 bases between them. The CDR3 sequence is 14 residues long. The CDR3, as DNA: TGTGCCAGCACCAGCGGTAGGGACGGCTATGGCTACACCTTC. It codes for CASTSGRDGYGYTF.